The 19 T cell receptor beta chains listed next were all sequenced from one sample in a study of shared clonotypes between healthy human individuals (dated by TCRdb to 2020 to 2022). Libraries came from the immunoSEQ multiplex PCR assay. In TCRdb, the immuneACCESS table is reduced to in-frame sequences with V and J assigned. These tables do not hold every clone; where another copy was compared, an unresolved V gene accounts for under half, and the others remain unexplained. For this sample the table gives 2.3 million or so clones, of which over 90% were detected only once. Of the sample, 0.39% falls within the top ten clones. The sequenced sample consisted of naive CD4+ T cells from PBMCs. In the paper's terms, the cell subset or site label means: CD45RA+ positively selected. These receptors were collected from a man between 18 and 29 years old in good health. Some clones in this sample may be carry-over from other donors' samples.

V gene TRBV5-1 combines with J gene TRBJ1-2; D gene unclear. The ends were cut back, 0 bases at V and 7 bases at J, with 13 bases in the middle. Germline values: CDR1 SGHRS, CDR2 YFSETQ. The CDR3 totals 14 residues. In DNA form, the CDR3 reads TGCGCCAGCAGCTTGGCCCCGGGCTCTCGTGGCTACACCTTC. Encoded protein: CASSLAPGSRGYTF.

This clone was found a few times. The chain carries TRBV28 and TRBJ1-4; tentative D call: TRBD1 (5 bases). The CDR3 loop spans 13 amino acids. The germline gives CDR1 MDHEN, CDR2 SYDVKM. V dropped 3 bases and J dropped 8 bases, with 10 bases sitting between them. CDR3 region: CASSFGTREKLFF. The CDR3 DNA follows: TGTGCCAGCAGTTTTGGGACCCGGGAAAAACTGTTTTTT.

The chain couples TRBV5-5 to TRBJ1-5; TRBD1 matches at 10 bases. Germline V gives CDR1 SGHKS, CDR2 YYEKEE (reference sequence). The CDR3 covers 14 residues. V lost 4 bases, J lost 6 bases, and 4 bases stayed unmatched. The CDR3 coding sequence is TGTGCCAGCAGCCCAGGGACAGGGGTTCAGCCCCAGCATTTT. Translation: CASSPGTGVQPQHF.

This CDR3 reads CASSPEPLAGGNYEQYF. The DNA of the CDR3 is TGTGCCAGCAGTCCTGAGCCCCTAGCGGGAGGTAACTACGAGCAGTACTTC. V is TRBV28 and J is TRBJ2-7; 11 nucleotides align to TRBD2. J gave up 3 bases and V 5 bases, and 12 bases lay outside the gene matches. Germline V lookup: CDR1 MDHEN, CDR2 SYDVKM. The CDR3 contains 17 residues.

Comments on this clone: A read error may explain this, as a much larger clone is one base away. The sample carries other DNA sequences with the same CDR3. This chain joins TRBV5-6 and TRBJ2-3; D is undetermined. There are 12 residues in the CDR3. Germline V CDR1 and CDR2: SGHDT, YYEEEE. V was cut by 0 bases and J by 4 bases, with 3 bases left in between. The CDR3 loop reads CASSLGADTQYF. The CDR3 DNA follows: TGTGCCAGCAGCTTGGGGGCAGATACGCAGTATTTT.

For this clone: Different DNA sequences within this sample yield the same CDR3. The V and J genes are TRBV7-2 and TRBJ2-3, with 9 bases fitting TRBD1. V lost 5 bases to trimming and J lost 1 base; unmatched junction nucleotides: 7. The CDR3 runs 16 residues. Per the germline V gene, CDR1 is SGHTA and CDR2 is FQGNSA. The CDR3 DNA sequence: TGTGCCAGCAGCCGTCGACAGGGGGGCGGCACAGATACGCAGTATTTT. This translates into CASSRRQGGGTDTQYF.

The chain is built from TRBV7-3 and TRBJ2-1, with D maybe TRBD1 (6 bases). The CDR3 has 15 residues. The V end was cut by 1 base, the J end by 2 bases, with 9 bases between. CDR1 and CDR2 from the germline V gene are SGHTA and FQGTGA. CDR3 protein: CASSLIGGTYNEQFF. DNA of the CDR3: TGTGCCAGCAGCTTAATAGGGGGTACCTACAATGAGCAGTTCTTC.

A remark on this clone: The sample contains more than one DNA sequence encoding this CDR3. The chain carries TRBV5-1 and TRBJ2-2; 12 bases match TRBD2. Germline CDR1 reads SGHRS; CDR2 reads YFSETQ. This CDR3 is 15 amino acids long. V shed 4 bases, J shed 6 bases, and the junction held 4 bases outside the gene matches. CDR3 region: CASSPLAGGPGELFF. As DNA, the CDR3 is TGCGCCAGCAGCCCCCTAGCGGGAGGGCCCGGGGAGCTGTTTTTT.

The chain carries TRBV4-2 and TRBJ2-6; perhaps TRBD2 as D (6 bases). Trimming stripped 0 bases from V and 1 base from J, with 16 bases between. This CDR3 contains 19 residues. Germline CDR1 is LGHNA and CDR2 is YNFKEQ. In DNA form, the CDR3 reads TGTGCCAGCAGCCAAGATGAGGGCATGGCGGGATCTGGGGCCAACGTCCTGACTTTC. Protein: CASSQDEGMAGSGANVLTF.

This rearrangement joins TRBV28 to TRBJ2-3; 9 bases are a match to TRBD1. The germline V gene encodes CDR1 MDHEN and CDR2 SYDVKM. V shed 4 bases, J shed 3 bases, and the junction held 5 bases outside the gene matches. The CDR3 contains 15 residues. The CDR3 DNA sequence: TGTGCCAGCAGTTGGGGACAGGGAGGAACAGATACGCAGTATTTT. It is translated as CASSWGQGGTDTQYF.

V and J are TRBV27 and TRBJ2-1, with TRBD2 matching 7 bases. V dropped 4 bases and J dropped 5; count of bases not matched to a gene: 11. The CDR3 loop spans 16 amino acids. CDR1 is MNHEY and CDR2 is SMNVEV in the germline V gene (reference sequence). CDR3 loop: CASSSRLALLHNEQFF. The CDR3 nucleotides are TGTGCCAGCAGTTCGCGACTAGCTCTTCTCCACAATGAGCAGTTCTTC.

A single count supports this clone. The V call is TRBV6-1, the J call TRBJ1-2; D gene unclear. This CDR3 has 15 amino acids. The germline gives CDR1 MNHNS, CDR2 SASEGT. Trimming took 3 bases from V and 2 from J, leaving 13 bases between them. The CDR3 coding sequence is TGTGCCAGCAGTGATGAAGTGCTAAAAAACTATGGCTACACCTTC. This sequence encodes CASSDEVLKNYGYTF.

This clone has only a few counts. This rearrangement joins TRBV5-1 to TRBJ1-1; no clear D gene. The V gene lost 0 bases and the J gene lost 0 bases, with 6 bases spanning the gap. This CDR3 region has 14 residues. CDR1 SGHRS and CDR2 YFSETQ come from the germline V gene. The CDR3 region is CASSLADMNTEAFF. The CDR3 coding sequence is TGCGCCAGCAGCTTGGCCGACATGAACACTGAAGCTTTCTTT.

The chain combines TRBV10-3 with TRBJ2-3, with 10 bases fitting TRBD1. After removal of 10 bases from V and 2 bases from J, the junction contained 9 bases not matched to a gene. The CDR3 consists of 15 residues. Per the germline V gene, CDR1 is ENHRY and CDR2 is SYGVKD. CDR3 residues: CATQIGTGDTDTQYF. The CDR3 DNA reads TGTGCCACGCAAATCGGGACAGGGGACACAGATACGCAGTATTTT.

This chain joins TRBV6-6 and TRBJ1-5, with 10 bases matching TRBD1. V lost 2 bases and J lost 3; bases outside the gene matches: 4. The CDR3 runs 16 residues. Looked up from germline, CDR1 is MNHNY and CDR2 is SVGAGI (reference sequence). Written as DNA, the CDR3 is TGTGCCAGCAGTTACGGGGACAGGGGTCACAATCAGCCCCAGCATTTT. It codes for CASSYGDRGHNQPQHF.

This chain connects TRBV10-1 to TRBJ2-2; the D is unclear. Germline values: CDR1 WNHNN, CDR2 SYGVQD (reference sequence). The V end was cut by 0 bases, the J end by 10 bases, with 12 bases between. The CDR3 is made up of 14 amino acids. The CDR3: CASSESNVASELFF. Written as DNA, the CDR3 is TGCGCCAGCAGTGAGTCGAACGTCGCCTCGGAGCTGTTTTTT.

V and J are TRBV12-5 and TRBJ2-7, with 12 bases matching TRBD1. Losses at the gene ends were 5 bases for V and 5 bases for J; bases not matched to a gene: 7. CDR3 length: 15 residues. CDR1 is LGHNT and CDR2 is FRNRAP in the germline V gene. Here the CDR3 reads CASGLGQGARDEQYF. CDR3 nucleotides: TGTGCTAGTGGTCTGGGACAGGGGGCGCGGGACGAGCAGTACTTC.

A single count supports this clone. J is TRBJ2-7 and V is TRBV7-2, with D perhaps matching TRBD1 (5 bases). The CDR3 runs to 13 residues. Germline V gives CDR1 SGHTA, CDR2 FQGNSA. With 5 bases removed from V and 4 bases from J, the gap between germline ends came to 12 bases. The CDR3 region has the DNA TGTGCCAGCAGCCTGCACCAGGGTTACGAGCAGTACTTC. The encoded protein is CASSLHQGYEQYF.

J is TRBJ1-2 and V is TRBV28; TRBD1 might be the D (5 bases). CDR3 size: 15 residues. V was clipped by 8 bases and J by 6 bases, with 22 bases between them. Germline CDR1 MDHEN, CDR2 SYDVKM. CDR3 amino acids: CASYPPSGLGHGYTF. The CDR3 nucleotides are TGTGCCAGCTACCCCCCCTCGGGGCTCGGTCATGGCTACACCTTC.